The 9 T cell receptor beta chains below all came from one sample that was sequenced in a study of identical twins. TCRdb re-called the 5' RACE reads with MiXCR, one entry per CDR3 protein. The sample records roughly 250,000 distinct CDR3 sequences, over 12% being singletons. Sequenced sample: memory (CD45RO+) T cells sorted from blood. The receptors come from a woman aged 18-35 years in good health.

This clonotype was counted many times. This chain joins TRBV5-1 and TRBJ2-1, with D perhaps given as TRBD1 or TRBD2 (5 bases each). Per germline, CDR1 SGHRS and CDR2 YFSETQ. This CDR3 contains 14 residues. V shed 2 bases and J shed 6 bases, with 12 bases lying between them. The chain's CDR3 is CASSFGDGSNEQFF. DNA of the CDR3: TGCGCCAGCAGCTTTGGGGACGGCTCCAATGAGCAGTTCTTC.

The chain carries TRBV20-1 and TRBJ2-7; TRBD1 aligns across 8 bases. CDR1 is DFQATT and CDR2 is SNEGSKA in the germline V gene (reference sequence). Trimming removed 5 bases from V and 6 bases from J; junction bases left unmatched: 12. The CDR3 has 14 residues. CDR3 sequence (DNA): TGCAGTGCTCACTCCGGGACAGGCTCTAGCGAGCAGTACTTC. It yields the protein CSAHSGTGSSEQYF.

The chain joins TRBV6-6 to TRBJ2-2; D call uncertain. The CDR3 runs to 13 residues. Germline V gene sequence: CDR1 MNHNY, CDR2 SVGAGI (reference sequence). V was cut by 2 bases and J by 8 bases, with 9 bases left in between. The CDR3 protein is CASSYDNSGELFF. The CDR3 nucleotides read TGTGCCAGCAGTTACGACAATTCTGGGGAGCTGTTTTTT.

This clonotype was detected a few times. This sequence joins TRBV20-1 and TRBJ2-1; D is perhaps TRBD1 (6 bases). The CDR3 covers 15 residues. V was clipped by 5 bases and J by 1 base, with 15 bases between them. Germline V gives CDR1 DFQATT, CDR2 SNEGSKA (reference sequence). As DNA, the CDR3 is TGCAGTGCTCTGTCCAGGGGCCAGTCCTACAATGAGCAGTTCTTC. Translated, it gives CSALSRGQSYNEQFF.

A few counts support this clonotype. V usage is TRBV5-1 and J usage is TRBJ2-2; maybe TRBD2 (5 bases). Looked up from germline, CDR1 is SGHRS and CDR2 is YFSETQ. Trimming took off 0 bases at V and 4 bases at J, with 13 bases between the two ends. This CDR3 comprises 16 residues. CDR3 residues: CASSLGYSSSTGELFF. DNA for the CDR3: TGCGCCAGCAGCTTGGGGTATTCTAGCAGCACCGGGGAGCTGTTTTTT.

This clonotype was seen more than once but under ten times. J is TRBJ1-1 and V is TRBV12-3 or TRBV12-4; D is perhaps TRBD1 (5 bases). This CDR3 region has 14 residues. The germline V and J ends were trimmed by 6 bases and 0 bases, with 11 bases remaining between them. CDR3 sequence (DNA): TGTGCCAGCAGATTGACAGTCATGAACACTGAAGCTTTCTTT. Its translation: CASRLTVMNTEAFF.

This clonotype was observed a handful of times. The chain links TRBV20-1 to TRBJ2-1, with TRBD2 matching over 7 bases. Germline V gene data show CDR1 as DFQATT and CDR2 as SNEGSKA (reference sequence). V was pared by 5 bases and J by 8 bases, with 9 bases of the junction left unmatched. CDR3 length equals 13 residues. CDR3 nucleotide sequence: TGCAGTGCTCGGGGTTTAGCGGGCGATGAGCAGTTCTTC. Translation gives CSARGLAGDEQFF.

The chain couples TRBV3-1 to TRBJ2-7; unclear D gene. CDR3 length: 13 residues. With 2 bases removed from V and 4 bases from J, the gap between germline ends came to 9 bases. Germline CDR1 reads LGHDT; CDR2 reads YNNKEL (reference sequence). CDR3 DNA: TGTGCCAGCAGCCAAACCTTAGCTTACGAGCAGTACTTC. This gives the protein CASSQTLAYEQYF.

This clonotype showed up just a few times. V gene TRBV18 combines with J gene TRBJ1-2; D call uncertain. This CDR3 has 13 residues. Trimming removed 6 bases at V and 4 bases at J, with 12 bases between. Germline V CDR1 and CDR2: KGHSH, LQKENI. Written as DNA, the CDR3 is TGTGCCAGCTCCCTAGATGACTTCTATGGCTACACCTTC. This sequence encodes CASSLDDFYGYTF.